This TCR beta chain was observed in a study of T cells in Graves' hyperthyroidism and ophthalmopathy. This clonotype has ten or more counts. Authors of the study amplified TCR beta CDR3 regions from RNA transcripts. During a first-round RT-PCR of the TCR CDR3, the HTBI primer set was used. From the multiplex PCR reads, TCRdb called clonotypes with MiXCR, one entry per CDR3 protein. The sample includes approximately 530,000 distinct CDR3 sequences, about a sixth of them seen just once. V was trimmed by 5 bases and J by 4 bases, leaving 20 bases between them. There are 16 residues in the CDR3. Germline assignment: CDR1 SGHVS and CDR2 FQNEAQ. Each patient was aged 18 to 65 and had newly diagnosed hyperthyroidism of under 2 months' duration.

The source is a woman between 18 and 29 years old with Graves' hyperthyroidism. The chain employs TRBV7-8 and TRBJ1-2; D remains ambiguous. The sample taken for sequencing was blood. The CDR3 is CASSPGEARFVYGYTF. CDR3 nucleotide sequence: TGTGCCAGCAGCCCCGGGGAGGCCCGTTTTGTCTATGGCTACACCTTC.